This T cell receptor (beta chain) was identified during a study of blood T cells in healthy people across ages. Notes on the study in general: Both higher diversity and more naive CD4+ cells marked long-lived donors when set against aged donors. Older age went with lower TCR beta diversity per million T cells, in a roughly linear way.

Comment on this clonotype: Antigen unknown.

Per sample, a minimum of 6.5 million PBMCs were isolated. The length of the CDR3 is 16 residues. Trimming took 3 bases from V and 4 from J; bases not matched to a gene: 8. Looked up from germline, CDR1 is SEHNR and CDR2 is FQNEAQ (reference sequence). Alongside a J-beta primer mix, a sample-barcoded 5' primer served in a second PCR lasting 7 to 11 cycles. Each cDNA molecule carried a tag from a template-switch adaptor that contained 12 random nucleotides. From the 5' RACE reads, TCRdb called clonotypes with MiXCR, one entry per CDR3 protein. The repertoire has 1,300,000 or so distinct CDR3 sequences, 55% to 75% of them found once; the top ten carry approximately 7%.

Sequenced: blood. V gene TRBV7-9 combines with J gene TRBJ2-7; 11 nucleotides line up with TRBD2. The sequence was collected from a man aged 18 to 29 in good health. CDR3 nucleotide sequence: TGTGCCAGCAGCTTGTCGGGGACTAGCGGTCTTTACGAGCAGTACTTC. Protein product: CASSLSGTSGLYEQYF.